The 3 T cell receptor beta chains presented below share a single source sample, sequenced in a study of T-cell memory formation after mild COVID-19 (dated by TCRdb to about 2021). Libraries were constructed by 5' RACE. Instrument on record: Illumina NovaSeq 6000. In-frame beta chains were kept once TCRdb had trimmed the public reads at Q25 with fastp and called clones with MiXCR. When rows share a CDR3 protein, they turn into one entry using the most common DNA and genes. For this sample there are some 600,000 distinct CDR3 sequences; 15% to 20% appear just once. Approximately 8.1% of the sample lies in the top ten. The sample consisted of PBMCs or a T cell subset sorted from them (not recorded which). Source of these receptors: an adult woman who had mild COVID-19 (a few samples of this study predate the infection). The sample titles of this study are shuffled in the database, so cell type and time point are left out; the donor was told from shared clones.

This clonotype was found a few times. The chain joins TRBV5-1 to TRBJ2-1; D is uncertain. The V and J ends lost 4 bases and 4 bases respectively, with 15 bases between them. The germline V gene encodes CDR1 SGHRS and CDR2 YFSETQ. The CDR3 is 15 amino acids. In DNA, the CDR3 is TGCGCCAGCAGCATGGAACCATTGACTTACAATGAGCAGTTCTTC. Amino acids: CASSMEPLTYNEQFF.

This clonotype was counted between two and nine times. The chain has TRBV12-3 or TRBV12-4 and TRBJ2-3, with a tentative D call TRBD2 (6 bases). The CDR3 runs 14 residues. Trimming cost V 5 bases and J 5 bases, with 14 bases left between them. The CDR3 region has the DNA TGTGCCAGCAGTCCCTTCCAGGGAGGAGATACGCAGTATTTT. Its translation is CASSPFQGGDTQYF.

The chain has TRBV2 and TRBJ2-3; TRBD2 agrees at 10 bases. CDR1 is SNHLY, CDR2 FYNNEI, per germline. J lost 2 bases, V lost 10 bases, and 9 bases had no gene match. This CDR3 region has 15 residues. CDR3 nucleotide sequence: TGTGCCACTTCTCCCGGGACTAGCGACACAGATACGCAGTATTTT. Translation: CATSPGTSDTDTQYF.